This T cell receptor beta chain was recovered during a study of response to subunit inactivated influenza vaccine. In germline, CDR1 is ENHRY, CDR2 SYGVKD. The V end was cut by 8 bases, the J end by 2 bases, with 14 bases between. CDR3 length: 14 residues. TCRdb re-derived calls from the RT-PCR reads in MiXCR, one entry per CDR3 protein. The table includes some 550,000 distinct CDR3 sequences, approximately 24% detected once. These same records also appear under a second study, on T cells expressing NK-cell markers. That report notes: TCR beta cDNA was generated via 5'RACE template switching incorporating UMIs.

This sample comprised CD4+ T cells sorted from PBMCs, obtained 11 to 12 days after vaccination. The source of this sequence is a man between 50 and 59 years old who received an inactivated influenza vaccine. This chain connects TRBV10-3 to TRBJ2-3, with D perhaps matching TRBD1 (6 bases). CDR3 loop: CAIRGTGNTDTQYF. The CDR3, as DNA: TGTGCCATCCGAGGAACAGGGAACACAGATACGCAGTATTTT.